The next 32 T cell receptor beta chains were all read from a single sample in a study of control samples from healthy donors and cancer patients. Sequenced by immunoSEQ multiplex PCR; TCRdb stores in-frame clones only, minus some. Of approximately 150,000 clones in the sample, around 90% were seen once. Material for sequencing was blood. These receptors originate from a man between 18 and 35 years old in good health.

The chain recombines TRBV7-2 with TRBJ2-2; tentative D call: TRBD1 (5 bases). V dropped 5 bases and J dropped 1 base, with 14 bases sitting between them. CDR3 length: 16 residues. Germline V gene data show CDR1 as SGHTA and CDR2 as FQGNSA. In nucleotides, the CDR3 is TGTGCCAGCAGCACACAAGGGGCTTGGAACACCGGGGAGCTGTTTTTT. Translated: CASSTQGAWNTGELFF.

The gene calls are TRBV6-4 and TRBJ2-1; D may be TRBD2 (6 bases). This CDR3 contains 16 residues. V was clipped by 5 bases and J by 0 bases, with 14 bases between them. The germline gives CDR1 MRHNA, CDR2 SNTAGT. The CDR3 bases are TGTGCCAGCAGTCCCAGCTCCGGGGGCTCCTACAATGAGCAGTTCTTC. Its translation: CASSPSSGGSYNEQFF.

The chain couples TRBV2 to TRBJ1-2, with D tentatively TRBD1 (5 bases). Between the trimmed V and J ends, which lost 7 bases and 8 bases, there was a span of 26 bases. Germline values: CDR1 SNHLY, CDR2 FYNNEI. CDR3 length equals 16 residues. DNA of the CDR3: TGTGCCAGCACCGGTTTCGGGGGTGTCGGATCATTGGGCTACACCTTC. It encodes CASTGFGGVGSLGYTF.

This chain joins TRBV10-3 and TRBJ1-3, with unresolved D. The V gene lost 0 bases and the J gene lost 0 bases, with 9 bases spanning the gap. This CDR3 spans 16 amino acids. The germline V gene has CDR1 ENHRY and CDR2 SYGVKD. Here the CDR3 reads CAISESRGFSGNTIYF. The CDR3 region has the DNA TGTGCCATCAGTGAGTCCCGGGGATTCTCTGGAAACACCATATATTTT.

This clone was counted a few times. This chain links TRBV6-2 or TRBV6-3 with TRBJ2-5, with TRBD2 identical over 7 bases. Looked up from germline, CDR1 is MNHEY and CDR2 is SVGEGT. With 4 bases clipped from V and 4 bases from J, the junction kept 18 bases outside the gene matches. The CDR3 loop spans 18 amino acids. As DNA, the CDR3 is TGTGCCAGCAGTTCACCCCTTCGGGCTAGCGGACATAGAGAGACCCAGTACTTC. Translated: CASSSPLRASGHRETQYF.

The V gene is TRBV28, the J gene TRBJ2-7; D gene unclear. The V end lost 3 bases, the J end lost 3 bases, and 12 bases lay between the germline ends. The CDR3 extends over 14 amino acids. Germline V gene sequence: CDR1 MDHEN, CDR2 SYDVKM. The CDR3 region is CASSFGQVSYEQYF. CDR3 coding DNA: TGTGCCAGCAGTTTCGGGCAGGTTAGCTACGAGCAGTACTTC.

The J gene is TRBJ1-1, the V gene TRBV19; 9 bases are shared with TRBD1. CDR1 LNHDA and CDR2 SQIVND come from the germline V gene (reference sequence). The CDR3 loop spans 16 amino acids. J gave up 7 bases and V 3 bases, and 12 bases lay outside the gene matches. For the CDR3, the DNA is TGTGCCAGTAGTATGACTACTACAGGGGGCGAGGGTGAAGCTTTCTTT. It encodes CASSMTTTGGEGEAFF. Based on the CDR3 plus reference TRBV19 and TRBJ1-1, the full variable domain is DGGITQSPKYLFRKEGQNVTLSCEQNLNHDAMYWYRQDPGQGLRLIYYSQIVNDFQKGDIAEGYSVSREKKESFPLTVTSAQKNPTAFYLCASSMTTTGGEGEAFFGQGTRLTVV.

This chain joins TRBV3-1 (or the pseudogene TRBV3-2) and TRBJ1-1; D is perhaps TRBD1 (5 bases). V lost 5 bases, J lost 7 bases, and 8 bases lay in between. The V gene's germline CDR1 is LGHDT and CDR2 YNNKEL (reference sequence). The CDR3 is 11 amino acids. CDR3 in DNA: TGTGCCAGCAGCGACCAGGGTGAAGCTTTCTTT. It translates to CASSDQGEAFF.

The rearrangement links TRBV28 to TRBJ1-5; TRBD1 is a possible D gene (5 bases). The CDR3 is made up of 14 amino acids. Germline CDR1 and CDR2: MDHEN and SYDVKM. Trimming took 5 bases from V and 7 from J, leaving 15 bases between them. For the CDR3, the DNA is TGTGCCAGCAGTCCGGGAGGGGATGCACAGCCCCAGCATTTT. It yields the protein CASSPGGDAQPQHF.

This clone has only one observation. The V and J genes are TRBV6-9 and TRBJ1-2; 7 nucleotides agree with TRBD1. The length of the CDR3 is 13 residues. Germline CDR1 and CDR2: MNHGY and SVAAGI. With 6 bases clipped from V and 8 bases from J, the junction kept 9 bases outside the gene matches. CDR3 nucleotide sequence: TGTGCCAGCAGCCGAGACAGGGTAGGAGGCTACACCTTC. Its translation is CASSRDRVGGYTF.

V and J are TRBV15 and TRBJ2-5; D uncertain. This CDR3 contains 14 residues. Trimming cost V 1 base and J 4 bases, with 10 bases left between them. From germline, CDR1 is LNHNV and CDR2 YYDKDF (reference sequence). The CDR3 loop is CATSRVSQGETQYF. The CDR3 DNA sequence: TGTGCCACCAGCAGAGTATCTCAAGGAGAGACCCAGTACTTC.

The chain combines TRBV7-8 with TRBJ2-7; the D gene could be TRBD1 or TRBD2 (6 bases each). This CDR3 is 15 amino acids long. V was pared by 2 bases and J by 0 bases, with 11 bases between. Germline CDR1 and CDR2: SGHVS and FQNEAQ. The CDR3 protein is CASSLLGGSSYEQYF. The CDR3 DNA sequence: TGTGCCAGCAGCTTACTAGGGGGGAGCTCCTACGAGCAGTACTTC.

This clone was counted a single time. The rearrangement joins TRBV6-5 to TRBJ1-1, with D perhaps TRBD1 (6 bases). This CDR3 comprises 11 residues. V was clipped by 5 bases and J by 6 bases, with 7 bases between them. The germline V gene has CDR1 MNHEY and CDR2 SVGAGI. In nucleotides, the CDR3 is TGTGCCAGCAGTACAGGGTCTGAAGCTTTCTTT. This sequence encodes CASSTGSEAFF.

This clone was seen many times. This chain joins TRBV5-4 and TRBJ2-1; D is uncertain. Trimming stripped 1 base from V and 8 bases from J, with 7 bases between. The CDR3 totals 12 residues. Germline V lookup: CDR1 SGHNT, CDR2 YYREEE (reference sequence). CDR3 DNA: TGTGCCAGCAGCTTGCCTTTACATGAGCAGTTCTTC. Protein product: CASSLPLHEQFF.

The J gene is TRBJ1-5, the V gene TRBV7-2; D is possibly TRBD1 (6 bases). The CDR3 is 17 amino acids. CDR1 is SGHTA, CDR2 FQGNSA, per germline. V was cut by 5 bases and J by 4 bases, with 21 bases left in between. CDR3 amino acids: CASSPGGQGIRNQPQHF. CDR3 DNA: TGTGCCAGCAGCCCGGGAGGGCAGGGGATAAGAAATCAGCCCCAGCATTTT.

The rearrangement joins TRBV4-3 to TRBJ2-7; D is perhaps TRBD2 (5 bases). Trimming took 8 bases from V and 7 from J, leaving 18 bases between them. The length of the CDR3 is 13 residues. Germline loops: CDR1 LGHNA, CDR2 YSLEER. CDR3 nucleotides: TGCGCCAGCGCGGAGGACCTTCCTGCGGAGCAGTACTTC. This codes for CASAEDLPAEQYF.

As to this clone: Other DNA variants within this sample encode the same CDR3. The genes are TRBV7-2 and TRBJ1-2, with D maybe TRBD1 (5 bases). This CDR3 has 14 residues. Deletions cut 1 base from V and 0 bases from J, with 6 bases between. CDR1 and CDR2 (germline): SGHTA, FQGNSA. The CDR3 DNA reads TGTGCCAGCAGCTTAGGGGGGGCTAACTATGGCTACACCTTC. Residues: CASSLGGANYGYTF.

J is TRBJ1-2 and V is TRBV4-3; TRBD1 is a possible D gene (5 bases). The CDR3 extends over 14 amino acids. The germline V and J ends were trimmed by 0 bases and 7 bases, with 12 bases remaining between them. Germline lookup yields CDR1 LGHNA and CDR2 YSLEER. The CDR3 reads CASSQDRREVGYTF. The CDR3 DNA follows: TGCGCCAGCAGCCAAGATCGCAGGGAGGTTGGCTACACCTTC.

The chain uses TRBV28 and TRBJ1-2; a weak D match, TRBD1 (6 bases). Trimming shortened V by 4 bases and J by 8 bases, and 11 bases separated the two germline ends. The CDR3 length is 12 residues. The germline V gene encodes CDR1 MDHEN and CDR2 SYDVKM. CDR3 residues: CASSSFGGGYTF. CDR3 nucleotide sequence: TGTGCCAGCAGTTCCTTCGGGGGCGGCTACACCTTC.

V and J are TRBV28 and TRBJ1-1; no reliable D call. Germline V gene sequence: CDR1 MDHEN, CDR2 SYDVKM. Trimming pared 5 bases from V and 8 bases from J, leaving 21 bases between. This CDR3 comprises 15 residues. CDR3 in amino acids: CASSPLGVGVIEAFF. The CDR3 DNA reads TGTGCCAGCAGTCCACTCGGGGTTGGAGTGATCGAAGCTTTCTTT.

The chain has TRBV4-1 and TRBJ2-5; unclear D gene. The V gene lost 0 bases and the J gene lost 5 bases, with 7 bases spanning the gap. Germline CDR1 and CDR2: MGHRA and YSYEKL. CDR3 size: 13 residues. The chain's CDR3 is CASSQEVRETQYF. CDR3 bases: TGCGCCAGCAGCCAAGAAGTAAGGGAGACCCAGTACTTC.

The chain has TRBV11-1 and TRBJ2-7; D call uncertain. V shed 4 bases and J shed 1 base, with 14 bases lying between them. Germline values: CDR1 SGHAT, CDR2 FQDESV (reference sequence). CDR3 length: 15 amino acids. The CDR3 sequence is CASSSWQGVSYEQYF. The CDR3 DNA reads as TGTGCCAGCAGCTCGTGGCAAGGAGTTTCCTACGAGCAGTACTTC.

The chain combines TRBV23-1 with TRBJ1-1; D remains ambiguous. TRBV23-1 is labeled an ORF, and its function is uncertain. This CDR3 region has 15 residues. Trimming left V 0 bases short and J 0 bases short, with 8 bases between. In DNA form, the CDR3 reads TGCGCCAGCAGTCAATCGGTGCAGATGAACACTGAAGCTTTCTTT. Translating it yields CASSQSVQMNTEAFF.

The chain uses TRBV4-2 and TRBJ2-7; the match to TRBD1 covers 7 bases. Trimming cost V 1 base and J 1 base; bases outside gene matches: 1. CDR3 size: 14 residues. Germline loops: CDR1 LGHNA, CDR2 YNFKEQ. The DNA of the CDR3 is TGTGCCAGCAGCCAAGCGGGACAGTCCTACGAGCAGTACTTC. Protein sequence: CASSQAGQSYEQYF.

The chain is built from TRBV18 and TRBJ1-1, with D uncertain. The germline V and J ends were trimmed by 1 base and 5 bases, with 14 bases remaining between them. The CDR3 has 15 amino acids. The germline V gene has CDR1 KGHSH and CDR2 LQKENI. The DNA of the CDR3 is TGTGCCAGCTCACCACAAAAGTCGCGTAATACTGAAGCTTTCTTT. The encoded protein is CASSPQKSRNTEAFF.

The chain links TRBV29-1 to TRBJ2-1, with 11 bases matching TRBD1. The CDR3 runs 13 residues. Trimming removed 7 bases from V and 7 bases from J; junction bases left unmatched: 6. The V gene's germline CDR1 is SQVTM and CDR2 ANQGSEA. For the CDR3, the DNA is TGCAGCGCCCCCGGGACAGGGGGGAATGAGCAGTTCTTC. It codes for CSAPGTGGNEQFF.

This sequence joins TRBV6-2 or TRBV6-3 and TRBJ1-1, with no clear D. V was pared by 2 bases and J by 1 base, with 14 bases between. Germline V gene sequence: CDR1 MNHEY, CDR2 SVGEGT. The CDR3 sequence is 16 residues long. CDR3 sequence reads: CASSYDTIHGNTEAFF. CDR3 nucleotides: TGTGCCAGCAGTTACGATACAATTCACGGGAACACTGAAGCTTTCTTT.

This chain uses TRBV29-1 with TRBJ2-1; TRBD2 agrees at 9 bases. In germline, CDR1 is SQVTM, CDR2 ANQGSEA. J was trimmed by 4 bases and V by 4 bases; bases with no gene match: 2. CDR3 size: 13 residues. CDR3 amino acids: CSVALAGYNEQFF. The CDR3 bases are TGCAGCGTTGCTCTAGCGGGGTACAATGAGCAGTTCTTC.

V usage is TRBV7-8 and J usage is TRBJ2-3; D uncertain. The germline V and J ends were trimmed by 1 base and 7 bases, with 0 bases remaining between them. From germline, CDR1 is SGHVS and CDR2 FQNEAQ. CDR3 length equals 10 residues. CDR3 sequence (DNA): TGTGCCAGCAGCTTAGATACGCAGTATTTT. Translation gives CASSLDTQYF. Full variable domain (remainder filled in from reference TRBV7-8 and TRBJ2-3): GAGVSQSPRYKVAKRGQDVALRCDPISGHVSLFWYQQALGQGPEFLTYFQNEAQLDKSGLPSDRFFAERPEGSVSTLKIQRTQQEDSAVYLCASSLDTQYFGPGTRLTVL.

The chain joins TRBV19 to TRBJ1-5, with D unresolved. The CDR3 contains 16 residues. V gave up 5 bases and J gave up 0 bases, with 14 bases separating them. Germline-derived CDR1 and CDR2 are LNHDA and SQIVND (reference sequence). CDR3 sequence (DNA): TGTGCCAGTAGTCCCTGGGAACTTTATAGCAATCAGCCCCAGCATTTT. It yields the protein CASSPWELYSNQPQHF.

The DNA of the CDR3 is TGTGCCAGCAGCTTGGGTCCGGGAGCCTCCTACGAGCAGTACTTC. Amino acid sequence: CASSLGPGASYEQYF. The rearrangement joins TRBV5-4 to TRBJ2-7; possible D gene TRBD2, 6 bases. The CDR3 has 15 residues. Trimming cost V 0 bases and J 0 bases, with 10 bases left between them. Germline CDR1 SGHNT, CDR2 YYREEE (reference sequence).

The chain carries TRBV7-8 and TRBJ1-6, with unresolved D. This CDR3 is 13 amino acids long. The germline V and J ends were trimmed by 1 base and 8 bases, with 6 bases remaining between them. Germline-derived CDR1 and CDR2 are SGHVS and FQNEAQ. This chain's CDR3 is CASSLVVDSPLHF. CDR3 sequence (DNA): TGTGCCAGCAGCTTAGTGGTGGATTCACCCCTCCACTTT.